This record looks at one T cell receptor (beta chain) sequence and its context. The antigen is undetermined. The sample is drawn from a study of cytomegalovirus exposure and HLA in healthy donors. Germline V gene sequence: CDR1 GTSNPN, CDR2 SVGIG (reference sequence). There are 18 residues in the CDR3. Trimming removed 0 bases from V and 1 base from J; junction bases left unmatched: 13. Vbeta (60) and Jbeta (13) primers were used in the PCR. Using immunoSEQ multiplex PCR, the repertoire was profiled, and TCRdb retains in-frame clones only, with some absent. The data hold approximately 120,000 clones, with roughly 79% observed a single time. The study, taken as a whole, reports: In a later analysis, productive TCRs from donors in an Asian-associated ancestry cluster reportedly carried fewer N-insertions than the cohort mean.

This chain uses TRBV30 with TRBJ1-2, with 8 bases identical to TRBD1. The sequence was collected from a woman under 40 in good health and CMV-seronegative. Source material: PBMCs. The CDR3 region has the DNA TGTGCCTGGAGTGTACTTAGTACGCAGGGGGCGCTTAACTATGGCTACACCTTC. Translated: CAWSVLSTQGALNYGYTF.